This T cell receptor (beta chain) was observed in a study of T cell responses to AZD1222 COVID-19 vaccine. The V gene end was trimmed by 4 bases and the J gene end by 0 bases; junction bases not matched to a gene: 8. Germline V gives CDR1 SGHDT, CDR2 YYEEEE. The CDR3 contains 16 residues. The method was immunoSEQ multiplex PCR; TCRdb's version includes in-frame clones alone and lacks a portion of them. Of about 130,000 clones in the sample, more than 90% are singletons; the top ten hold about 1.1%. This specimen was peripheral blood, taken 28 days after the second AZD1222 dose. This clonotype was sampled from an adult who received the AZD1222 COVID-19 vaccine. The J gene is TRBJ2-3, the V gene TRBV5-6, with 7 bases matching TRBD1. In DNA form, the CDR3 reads TGTGCCAGCAGCGGACCCGGGACAGAAAGCACAGATACGCAGTATTTT. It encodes CASSGPGTESTDTQYF. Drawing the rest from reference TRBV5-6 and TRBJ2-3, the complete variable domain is DAGVTQSPTHLIKTRGQQVTLRCSPKSGHDTVSWYQQALGQGPQFIFQYYEEEERQRGNFPDRFSGHQFPNYSSELNVNALLLGDSALYLCASSGPGTESTDTQYFGPGTRLTVL.